This T cell receptor (beta chain) stems from a study of T cell responses to AZD1222 COVID-19 vaccine. Study-level points and caveats: The donor group comprised mostly white British people and more females; the analysis possibly underestimated clonal diversity. Without day 14 samples, only post-peak T cell repertoires were studied. Nearly half of spike-specific TCRs reportedly target unmutated variant regions.

This clone occurred once. Its antigen remains unidentified. This table comes from immunoSEQ multiplex PCR, and its TCRdb copy is limited to in-frame clones, with some not included. The profile shows about 92,000 clones, more than 75% of them singletons. Trimming pared 9 bases from V and 2 bases from J, leaving 11 bases between. Germline CDR1 is MNHEY and CDR2 is SVGAGI. The CDR3 spans 13 residues. The rearrangement joins TRBV6-5 to TRBJ1-3; D gene unclear. The source material was peripheral blood, sampled on day 0 of AZD1222 vaccination. The origin of this receptor is an adult in good health. Here the CDR3 DNA reads TGTGCCAGTAAATGGACCGCTGGAAACACCATATATTTT. This gives the protein CASKWTAGNTIYF.